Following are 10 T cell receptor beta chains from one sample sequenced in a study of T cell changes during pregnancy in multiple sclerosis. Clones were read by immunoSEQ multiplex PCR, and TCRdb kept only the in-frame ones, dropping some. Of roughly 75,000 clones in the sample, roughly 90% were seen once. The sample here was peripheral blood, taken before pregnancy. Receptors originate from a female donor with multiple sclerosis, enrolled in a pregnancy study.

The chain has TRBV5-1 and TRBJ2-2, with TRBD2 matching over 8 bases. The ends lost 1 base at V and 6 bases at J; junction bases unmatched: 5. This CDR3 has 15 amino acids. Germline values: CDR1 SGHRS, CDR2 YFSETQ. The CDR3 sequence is CASSLTRGAAGELFF. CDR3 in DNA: TGCGCCAGCAGCTTGACGCGGGGGGCCGCCGGGGAGCTGTTTTTT.

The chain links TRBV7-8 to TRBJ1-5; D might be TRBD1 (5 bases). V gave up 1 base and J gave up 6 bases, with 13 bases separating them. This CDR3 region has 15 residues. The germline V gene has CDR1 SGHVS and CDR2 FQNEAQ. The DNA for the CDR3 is TGTGCCAGCAGCTTAGGGCGGGGGTCGGGTCAGCCCCAGCATTTT. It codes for CASSLGRGSGQPQHF.

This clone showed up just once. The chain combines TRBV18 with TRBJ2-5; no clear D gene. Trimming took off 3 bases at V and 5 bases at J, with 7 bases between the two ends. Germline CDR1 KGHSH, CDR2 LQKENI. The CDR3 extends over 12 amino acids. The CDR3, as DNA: TGTGCCAGCTCACCGCCCGGGGAGACCCAGTACTTC. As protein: CASSPPGETQYF.

The CDR3 DNA is TGTGCCAGCAGCTTAGTGGCCCGGGGTCCCTACAATGAGCAGTTCTTC. Its protein is CASSLVARGPYNEQFF. This rearrangement joins TRBV7-8 to TRBJ2-1, with D perhaps matching TRBD2 (5 bases). Germline V gene lookup returns CDR1 SGHVS and CDR2 FQNEAQ. V lost 1 base to trimming and J lost 2 bases, with 12 bases between them. CDR3 size: 16 residues.

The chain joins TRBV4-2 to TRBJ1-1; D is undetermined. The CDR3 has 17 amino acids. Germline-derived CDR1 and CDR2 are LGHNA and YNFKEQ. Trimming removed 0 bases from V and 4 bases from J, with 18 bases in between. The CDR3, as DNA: TGTGCCAGCAGCCAAGATCGGCGAGGGAAGCTGGGCACTGAAGCTTTCTTT. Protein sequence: CASSQDRRGKLGTEAFF.

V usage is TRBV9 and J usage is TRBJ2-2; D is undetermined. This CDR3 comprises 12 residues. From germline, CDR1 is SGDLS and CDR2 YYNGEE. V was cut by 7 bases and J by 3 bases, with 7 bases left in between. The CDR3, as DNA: TGTGCCAGCTCCCGTGACACCGGGGAGCTGTTTTTT. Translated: CASSRDTGELFF.

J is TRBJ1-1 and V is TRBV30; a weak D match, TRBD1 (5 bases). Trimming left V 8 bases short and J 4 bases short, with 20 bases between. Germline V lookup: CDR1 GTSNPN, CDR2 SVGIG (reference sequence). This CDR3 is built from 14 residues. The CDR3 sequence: CARQTNGGSTEAFF. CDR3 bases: TGTGCCCGGCAAACCAACGGGGGGTCCACTGAAGCTTTCTTT.

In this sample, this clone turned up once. The CDR3 loop is CASSQVTSGASYNEQFF. The CDR3 DNA is TGTGCCAGCAGCCAAGTGACTAGCGGGGCTTCCTACAATGAGCAGTTCTTC. The chain carries TRBV4-2 and TRBJ2-1, with 11 bases aligning to TRBD2. CDR1 LGHNA and CDR2 YNFKEQ come from the germline V gene. The CDR3 runs to 17 residues. Germline trimming cut 1 base from V and 1 base from J; bases unmatched to any gene: 3.

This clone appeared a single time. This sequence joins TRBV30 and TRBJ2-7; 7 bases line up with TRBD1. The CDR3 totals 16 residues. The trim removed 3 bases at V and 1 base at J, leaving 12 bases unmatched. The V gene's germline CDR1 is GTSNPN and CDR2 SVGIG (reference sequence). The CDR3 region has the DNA TGTGCCTGGAGGGCGCCGGGACAGAGCCTTTCCTACGAGCAGTACTTC. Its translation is CAWRAPGQSLSYEQYF.

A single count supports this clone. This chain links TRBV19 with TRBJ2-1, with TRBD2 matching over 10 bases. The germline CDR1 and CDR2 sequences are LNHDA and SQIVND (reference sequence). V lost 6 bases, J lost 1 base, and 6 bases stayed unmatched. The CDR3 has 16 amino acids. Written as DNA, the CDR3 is TGTGCCAGTAGCCTTAGCGGGGGGCCTTCCTACAATGAGCAGTTCTTC. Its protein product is CASSLSGGPSYNEQFF.